This T cell receptor beta chain derives from a study of sequential checkpoint blockade in melanoma. Across the whole study: Randomization was 1:1 between first-line nivolumab→ipilimumab and ipilimumab→nivolumab. Maintenance nivolumab came after either treatment sequence.

Trimming cost V 4 bases and J 0 bases, with 13 bases left between them. The germline gives CDR1 SGHRS, CDR2 YFSETQ. This CDR3 region has 15 residues. Clones were read by immunoSEQ multiplex PCR, and TCRdb kept only the in-frame ones, dropping some. In the table there are roughly 16,000 clones, 67% of which are singletons. Treatment denoted: randomized to nivolumab then ipilimumab (arm A) or the reverse (arm B). DNA-damaging chemotherapy had not been given to any patient beforehand. From thawed PBMCs, live CD3+CD8+ cells negative for CD19 and CD56 were sorted. The V call is TRBV5-1, the J call TRBJ1-1; D is unclear. The TCR was taken from a human donor with melanoma. The sequencing used CD8+ T cells sorted from blood (inferred from file names), collected from a patient given nivolumab and ipilimumab in sequence. CDR3 in amino acids: CASSQDTPVNTEAFF. As DNA, the CDR3 is TGCGCCAGCAGCCAAGATACCCCGGTGAACACTGAAGCTTTCTTT. Filled out from reference TRBV5-1 and TRBJ1-1, the complete variable domain reads KAGVTQTPRYLIKTRGQQVTLSCSPISGHRSVSWYQQTPGQGLQFLFEYFSETQRNKGNFPGRFSGRQFSNSRSEMNVSTLELGDSALYLCASSQDTPVNTEAFFGQGTRLTVV.